This paragraph covers one TCR beta chain sequence. This clone appeared once. The target of this receptor is not known. Base qualities are not recorded, but no much larger clone differs from it by a single base. The sample belongs to a study of OX40 agonist ivuxolimab in advanced cancers. Concerning the study at large: Ivuxolimab was a fully human IgG2 agonistic monoclonal antibody targeting the costimulatory receptor OX40 (CD134). Intravenous ivuxolimab was administered to patients every 2 weeks at six dose levels: 0.01, 0.1, 0.3, 1.5, 3 and 10 mg/kg. Of the approximately 50 dose-escalation patients, hepatocellular carcinoma was present in 19, melanoma in roughly 15, renal cell carcinoma in 9 and head and neck cancer in 9. A male proportion of around 83% and a mean age of around 60 years, ranging from 23 to 79, were recorded for the dose-escalation cohort. Prior anti-PD-1, anti-PD-L1 or anti-CTLA-4 therapy was permitted, and checkpoint inhibitors had been received by 30% to 40% of dose-escalation patients. Partial responses occurred in three dose-escalation patients, of whom one had hepatocellular carcinoma and two had cutaneous melanoma. Peripheral TCRbeta sequencing was intended to test whether TCR sequence diversity was altered and clonal T-cell expansion was caused by ivuxolimab. The paper covers the monotherapy dose-escalation part of the phase I ivuxolimab trial, which included N ≈ 57 patients. What the study reported, not specific to this receptor: The antigen specificity of the peripheral T cells that underwent clonal expansion was not determined. After ivuxolimab, more expanded clones were found on average in CD8+ T cells than in CD4+ T cells. Low levels of normalized T-cell clonal expansion were also shown by some nonresponding patients. Partial responders in the 0.1-3.0 mg/kg groups had among the lowest normalized peripheral clonal expansion, especially among CD8+ T cells. Clonal expansion of both CD4+ and CD8+ blood T cells was observed from baseline to week 6 at doses 0.1 to 3.0 mg/kg.

Relative to germline, V is 11 bases shorter and J is 4 bases shorter, with 12 bases between their ends. The CDR3 goes from the cysteine to the phenylalanine over 12 residues. Solely the CDR3 DNA is kept, with 36 bases framed from the first base. In the germline V gene, CDR1 corresponds to SNHLY and CDR2 to FYNNEI. Genomic DNA was extracted from sorted cells for sequencing of the TCRbeta CDR3 region. The immunoSEQ Assay was used for sequencing of TCRbeta CDR3 regions. TCRdb re-hosts the immuneACCESS table, in-frame sequences only. Its copies lack some clones; in the studies checked, an unresolved V gene accounts for under half of them, and the cause for the rest is not known. The sample profile shows about 24,000 clones; 80% to 90% of them were found once. Less than 50% of the sample lies in the top ten. The trial excluded patients who had a history of autoimmune disease or were on systemic immunosuppression. Peripheral blood for TCR sequencing was collected from all dose cohorts at baseline, on cycle 4 day 1, and on cycle 7 day 1. Samples were obtained from an open-label, multicenter, first-in-human phase I dose-escalation trial of ivuxolimab. Adults with locally advanced or metastatic melanoma, renal cell carcinoma, hepatocellular carcinoma or head and neck squamous cell carcinoma were enrolled in the trial. Before TCR sequencing, CD4+ and CD8+ T cells were separately sorted from peripheral blood.

The receptor chain draws on TRBV2 and TRBJ1-3; tentative D gene TRBD1, with 5 bases matching. This receptor was identified in an adult with an advanced solid tumor such as melanoma, head and neck, liver or kidney cancer. Sequenced here: CD4+ or CD8+ T cells sorted from blood, sampled in a trial of the OX40 agonist ivuxolimab. In nucleotide form, the sequence is TGTGCCGGACGGGGGGACGGAAACACCATATATTTT. Translation gives CAGRGDGNTIYF.